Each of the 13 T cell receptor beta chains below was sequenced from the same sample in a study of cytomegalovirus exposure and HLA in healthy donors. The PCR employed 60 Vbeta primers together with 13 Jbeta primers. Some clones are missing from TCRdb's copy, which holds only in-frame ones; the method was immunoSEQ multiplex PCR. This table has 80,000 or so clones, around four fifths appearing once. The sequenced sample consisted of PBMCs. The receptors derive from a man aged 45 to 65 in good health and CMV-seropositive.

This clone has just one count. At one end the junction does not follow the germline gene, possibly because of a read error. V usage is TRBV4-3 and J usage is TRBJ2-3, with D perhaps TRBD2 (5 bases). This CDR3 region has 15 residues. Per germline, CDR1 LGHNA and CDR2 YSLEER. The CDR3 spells CVSSQDYTNTDTQYF. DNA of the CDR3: TGCGTCAGCAGCCAAGACTATACCAACACAGATACGCAGTATTTT.

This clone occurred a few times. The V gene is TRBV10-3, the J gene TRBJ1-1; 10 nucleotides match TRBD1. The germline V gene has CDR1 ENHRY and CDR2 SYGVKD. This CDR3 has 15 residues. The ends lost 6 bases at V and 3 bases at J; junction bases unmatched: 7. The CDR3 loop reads CAISMPTGGYTEAFF. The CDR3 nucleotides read TGTGCCATCAGCATGCCGACAGGGGGCTACACTGAAGCTTTCTTT.

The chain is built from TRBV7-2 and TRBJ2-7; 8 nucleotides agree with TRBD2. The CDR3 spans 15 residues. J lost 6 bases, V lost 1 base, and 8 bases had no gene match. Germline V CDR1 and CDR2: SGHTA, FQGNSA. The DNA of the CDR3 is TGTGCCAGCAGCTTAGTGGCGCAGGCGGGGGGCGAGCAGTACTTC. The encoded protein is CASSLVAQAGGEQYF. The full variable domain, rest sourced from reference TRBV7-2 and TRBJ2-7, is GAGVSQSPSNKVTEKGKDVELRCDPISGHTALYWYRQSLGQGLEFLIYFQGNSAPDKSGLPSDRFSAERTGGSVSTLTIQRTQQEDSAVYLCASSLVAQAGGEQYFGPGTRLTVT.

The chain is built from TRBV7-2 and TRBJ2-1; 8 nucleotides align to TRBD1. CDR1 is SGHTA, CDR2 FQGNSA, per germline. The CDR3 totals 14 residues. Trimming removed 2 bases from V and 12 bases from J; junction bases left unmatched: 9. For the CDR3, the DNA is TGTGCCAGCAGCTTATATACAAAAGGGACAGGGCAGTTCTTC. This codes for CASSLYTKGTGQFF. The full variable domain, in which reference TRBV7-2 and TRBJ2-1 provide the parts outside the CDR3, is GAGVSQSPSNKVTEKGKDVELRCDPISGHTALYWYRQSLGQGLEFLIYFQGNSAPDKSGLPSDRFSAERTGGSVSTLTIQRTQQEDSAVYLCASSLYTKGTGQFFGPGTRLTVL.

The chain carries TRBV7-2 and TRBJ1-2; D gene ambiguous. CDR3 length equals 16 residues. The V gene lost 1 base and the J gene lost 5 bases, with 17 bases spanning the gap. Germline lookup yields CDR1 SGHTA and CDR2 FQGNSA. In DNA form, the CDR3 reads TGTGCCAGCAGCTTAGGACCGGGAGAGGGCCTTTATGGCTACACCTTC. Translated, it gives CASSLGPGEGLYGYTF.

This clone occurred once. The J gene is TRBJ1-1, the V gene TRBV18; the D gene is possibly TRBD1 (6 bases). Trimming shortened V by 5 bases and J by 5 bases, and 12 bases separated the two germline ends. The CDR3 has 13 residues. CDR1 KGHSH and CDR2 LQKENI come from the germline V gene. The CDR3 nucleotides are TGTGCCAGCTCAGCTTTGAGGGGGACTGAAGCTTTCTTT. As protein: CASSALRGTEAFF.

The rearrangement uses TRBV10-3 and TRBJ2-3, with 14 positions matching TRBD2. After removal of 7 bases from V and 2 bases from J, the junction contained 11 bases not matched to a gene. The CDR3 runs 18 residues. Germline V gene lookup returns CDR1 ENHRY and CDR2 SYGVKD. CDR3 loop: CAIKRTGTSGSITDTQYF. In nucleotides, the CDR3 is TGTGCCATCAAAAGAACCGGGACTAGCGGGAGTATCACAGATACGCAGTATTTT.

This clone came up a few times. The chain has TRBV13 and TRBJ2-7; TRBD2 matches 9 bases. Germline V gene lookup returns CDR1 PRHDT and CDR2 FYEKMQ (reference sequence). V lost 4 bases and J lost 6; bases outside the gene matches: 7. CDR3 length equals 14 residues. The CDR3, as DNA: TGTGCCAGCAGCTCACCCTTAGCGGGAGCCGAGCAGTACTTC. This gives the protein CASSSPLAGAEQYF.

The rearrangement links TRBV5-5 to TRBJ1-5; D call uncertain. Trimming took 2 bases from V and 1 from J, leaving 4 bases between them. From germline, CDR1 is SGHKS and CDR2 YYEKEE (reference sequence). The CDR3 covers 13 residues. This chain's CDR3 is CASSLASNQPQHF. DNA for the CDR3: TGTGCCAGCAGCTTAGCAAGCAATCAGCCCCAGCATTTT. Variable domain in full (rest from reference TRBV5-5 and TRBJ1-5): DAGVTQSPTHLIKTRGQQVTLRCSPISGHKSVSWYQQVLGQGPQFIFQYYEKEERGRGNFPDRFSARQFPNYSSELNVNALLLGDSALYLCASSLASNQPQHFGDGTRLSIL.

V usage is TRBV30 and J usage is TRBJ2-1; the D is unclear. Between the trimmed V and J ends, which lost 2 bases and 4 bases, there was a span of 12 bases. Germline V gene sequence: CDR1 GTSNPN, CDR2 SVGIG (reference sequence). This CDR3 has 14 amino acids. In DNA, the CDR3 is TGTGCCTGGAGTAGTCCTAATACGTACAATGAGCAGTTCTTC. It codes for CAWSSPNTYNEQFF. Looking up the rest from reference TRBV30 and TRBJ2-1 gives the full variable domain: SQTIHQWPATLVQPVGSPLSLECTVEGTSNPNLYWYRQAAGRGLQLLFYSVGIGQISSEVPQNLSASRPQDRQFILSSKKLLLSDSGFYLCAWSSPNTYNEQFFGPGTRLTVL.

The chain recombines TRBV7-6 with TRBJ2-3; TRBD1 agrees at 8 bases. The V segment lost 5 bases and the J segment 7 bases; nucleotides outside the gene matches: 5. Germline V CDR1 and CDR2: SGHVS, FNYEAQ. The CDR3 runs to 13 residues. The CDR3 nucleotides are TGTGCCAGCAGCCGAGGACAGGGCAATACGCAGTATTTT. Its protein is CASSRGQGNTQYF.

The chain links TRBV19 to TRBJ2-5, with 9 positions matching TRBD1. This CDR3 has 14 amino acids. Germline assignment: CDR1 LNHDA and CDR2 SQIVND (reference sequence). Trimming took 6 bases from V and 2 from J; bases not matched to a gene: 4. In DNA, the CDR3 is TGTGCCAGTAGGCGGGGACAGGGTCAAGAGACCCAGTACTTC. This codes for CASRRGQGQETQYF. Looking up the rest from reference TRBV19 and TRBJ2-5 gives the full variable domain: DGGITQSPKYLFRKEGQNVTLSCEQNLNHDAMYWYRQDPGQGLRLIYYSQIVNDFQKGDIAEGYSVSREKKESFPLTVTSAQKNPTAFYLCASRRGQGQETQYFGPGTRLLVL.

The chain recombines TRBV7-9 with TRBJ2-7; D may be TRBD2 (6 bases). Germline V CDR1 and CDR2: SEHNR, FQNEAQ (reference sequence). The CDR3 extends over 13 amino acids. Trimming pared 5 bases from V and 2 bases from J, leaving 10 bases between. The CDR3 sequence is CASSIGTAYEQYF. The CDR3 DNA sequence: TGTGCCAGCAGCATAGGGACTGCCTACGAGCAGTACTTC.